The 14 T cell receptor beta chains in this list originate from one sample, sequenced in a study of blood T cell repertoires in COVID-19. Using immunoSEQ multiplex PCR, the repertoire was profiled, and TCRdb retains in-frame clones only, with some absent. The sample records 300,000 to 400,000 clones, roughly 90% being singletons. The material sequenced was PBMCs or T cells enriched from blood (not recorded which). These receptors were obtained from a woman younger than 45 with acute COVID-19.

CDR3 nucleotides: TGTGCTAGTGGCTCCCGCGGGACAGGAGCAACTAATGAAAAACTGTTTTTT. Residues: CASGSRGTGATNEKLFF. This chain connects TRBV12-5 to TRBJ1-4; 8 bases align to TRBD1. The CDR3 has 17 amino acids. Germline loops: CDR1 LGHNT, CDR2 FRNRAP. V lost 6 bases to trimming and J lost 0 bases; unmatched junction nucleotides: 9.

The V and J genes are TRBV18 and TRBJ2-3; 10 bases map to TRBD1. The V gene's germline CDR1 is KGHSH and CDR2 LQKENI. V trimming: 5 bases; J trimming: 4 bases; junction bases outside the gene matches: 12. This CDR3 contains 17 residues. The CDR3 DNA sequence: TGTGCCAGCTCAAGTCTCACCGGGACAGGGGATCCAGATACGCAGTATTTT. Translated, it gives CASSSLTGTGDPDTQYF.

V is TRBV19 and J is TRBJ1-1; D perhaps matches TRBD1 (5 bases). The CDR3 length is 14 residues. Germline assignment: CDR1 LNHDA and CDR2 SQIVND (reference sequence). Trimming pared 8 bases from V and 3 bases from J, leaving 16 bases between. The CDR3 DNA reads TGTGCCAGTGTAAAAGGAGGGGTTGACACTGAAGCTTTCTTT. This translates into CASVKGGVDTEAFF.

The sample holds a few counts of this clone. The V gene is TRBV2, the J gene TRBJ2-7, with unresolved D. In germline, CDR1 is SNHLY, CDR2 FYNNEI. The CDR3 extends over 14 amino acids. Trimming shortened V by 4 bases and J by 1 base, and 11 bases separated the two germline ends. The CDR3 nucleotides are TGTGCCAGCAGTGGCGGAGTATTTTCCTACGAGCAGTACTTC. It yields the protein CASSGGVFSYEQYF.

This clone was recorded only once. J is TRBJ1-2 and V is TRBV5-1, with 7 bases lining up with TRBD1. The germline CDR1 and CDR2 sequences are SGHRS and YFSETQ. This CDR3 has 15 amino acids. Unmatched junction bases numbered 7, after V lost 4 bases and J lost 1 base. The CDR3 DNA is TGCGCCAGCAGCCCAGGGGACAGAATTAACTATGGCTACACCTTC. Protein product: CASSPGDRINYGYTF.

This rearrangement joins TRBV7-2 to TRBJ1-2, with D perhaps TRBD1 (5 bases). This CDR3 is built from 16 residues. Trimming removed 3 bases at V and 8 bases at J, with 22 bases between. Per the germline V gene, CDR1 is SGHTA and CDR2 is FQGNSA. CDR3 DNA sequence: TGTGCCAGCAGCTTGAGTTTTAGTGGGGCGGTCGAGGGCTACACCTTC. Protein sequence: CASSLSFSGAVEGYTF.

A remark on this clone: The sample carries other DNA sequences with the same CDR3. The CDR3 loop reads CASSLGRGPYEQYF. The CDR3 DNA reads as TGTGCCAGCAGCTTAGGCAGGGGGCCCTACGAGCAGTACTTC. This chain uses TRBV7-3 with TRBJ2-7; 8 nucleotides align to TRBD1. The CDR3 contains 14 residues. Germline V gene lookup returns CDR1 SGHTA and CDR2 FQGTGA. V was pared by 2 bases and J by 2 bases, with 2 bases of the junction left unmatched.

This clone has a count of ten or more. The chain combines TRBV3-1 (or the pseudogene TRBV3-2) with TRBJ2-1, with D possibly being TRBD2 (5 bases). The germline V gene has CDR1 LGHDT and CDR2 YNNKEL (reference sequence). V was cut by 0 bases and J by 14 bases, with 11 bases left in between. CDR3 size: 12 residues. The DNA of the CDR3 is TGTGCCAGCAGCCAAGAAGGGTTGCGGGAGTTCTTC. Translated: CASSQEGLREFF.

The CDR3 coding sequence is TGCAGCGTGGGACAGGGACTGAACACTGAAGCTTTCTTT. Protein product: CSVGQGLNTEAFF. V is TRBV29-1 and J is TRBJ1-1, with 9 bases matching TRBD1. This CDR3 has 13 residues. The J segment lost 0 bases and the V segment lost 6 bases, leaving 2 bases of the junction unmatched. The germline V gene encodes CDR1 SQVTM and CDR2 ANQGSEA.

The chain combines TRBV7-9 with TRBJ2-1; weak D call: TRBD2 (6 bases). This CDR3 has 13 amino acids. Per germline, CDR1 SEHNR and CDR2 FQNEAQ (reference sequence). The V end lost 5 bases, the J end lost 3 bases, and 8 bases lay between the germline ends. The CDR3 DNA reads as TGTGCCAGCAGCCCCGGGAGCTACAATGAGCAGTTCTTC. Translating gives CASSPGSYNEQFF. Variable domain in full (rest from reference TRBV7-9 and TRBJ2-1): DTGVSQNPRHKITKRGQNVTFRCDPISEHNRLYWYRQTLGQGPEFLTYFQNEAQLEKSRLLSDRFSAERPKGSFSTLEIQRTEQGDSAMYLCASSPGSYNEQFFGPGTRLTVL.

In its sample, this clone is medium-sized (0.01 to 0.1%). The chain is built from TRBV7-8 and TRBJ2-7; 8 bases match TRBD2. The CDR3 spans 15 residues. CDR1 and CDR2 (germline): SGHVS, FQNEAQ. V lost 1 base and J lost 4; bases outside the gene matches: 6. In DNA, the CDR3 is TGTGCCAGCAGCTTAGAATCTAGCGGGTCGTACGAGCAGTACTTC. This codes for CASSLESSGSYEQYF.

CDR3 loop: CASSEMKGANNSPLHF. The CDR3 bases are TGTGCCAGCAGTGAAATGAAGGGGGCGAATAATTCACCCCTCCACTTT. The V gene is TRBV6-1, the J gene TRBJ1-6; TRBD1 matches 7 bases. This CDR3 comprises 16 residues. Germline V lookup: CDR1 MNHNS, CDR2 SASEGT. With V trimmed by 2 bases and J by 5 bases, 6 bases remained unmatched.

The chain recombines TRBV5-1 with TRBJ1-1; tentative D call: TRBD1 (6 bases). Germline V CDR1 and CDR2: SGHRS, YFSETQ. This CDR3 has 13 amino acids. V lost 0 bases to trimming and J lost 6 bases, with 9 bases between them. In DNA, the CDR3 is TGCGCCAGCAGCTTGGTCGGGACACCTGAAGCTTTCTTT. This gives the protein CASSLVGTPEAFF.

V usage is TRBV9 and J usage is TRBJ1-3; the D is unclear. The CDR3 consists of 15 residues. CDR1 and CDR2 from the germline V gene are SGDLS and YYNGEE. Trimming cost V 0 bases and J 1 base, with 8 bases left between them. Here the CDR3 DNA reads TGTGCCAGCAGCGTAGTGGCCTCTTCTGGAAACACCATATATTTT. Translation gives CASSVVASSGNTIYF. Based on the CDR3 plus reference TRBV9 and TRBJ1-3, the full variable domain is DSGVTQTPKHLITATGQRVTLRCSPRSGDLSVYWYQQSLDQGLQFLIQYYNGEERAKGNILERFSAQQFPDLHSELNLSSLELGDSALYFCASSVVASSGNTIYFGEGSWLTVV.